These T cell receptor beta chains were read from a single sample in a study of blood T cell repertoires in COVID-19. Some clones are missing from TCRdb's copy, which holds only in-frame ones; the method was immunoSEQ multiplex PCR. The sample lists around 100,000 clones, approximately 80% occurring once. The sequenced material came from peripheral blood. Every receptor here comes from a human donor in a cohort sampled during active COVID-19. Both conserved end residues are part of each CDR3. D genes are given only for firm matches. Rows give clone size only sometimes, using once, few, many, or a class for an expanded clone.

size,V,J,length,D,CDR3,DNA
-,TRBV6-1,TRBJ2-7,14,-,CASSEAGDIYEQYF,TGTGCCAGCAGTGAAGCGGGGGACATCTACGAGCAGTACTTC
-,TRBV11-3,TRBJ2-1,16,-,CASSSGSGASYNEQFF,TGTGCCAGCAGCTCAGGGTCAGGGGCATCCTACAATGAGCAGTTCTTC
once,TRBV7-2,TRBJ1-2,14,-,CASSTPDRNYGYTF,TGTGCCAGCAGCACTCCTGACAGGAACTATGGCTACACCTTC
once,TRBV5-4,TRBJ1-5,16,TRBD1,CASSLFGQGAYQPQHF,TGTGCCAGCAGCTTGTTTGGGCAGGGGGCTTATCAGCCCCAGCATTTT
-,TRBV9,TRBJ2-3,18,TRBD2,CASSVEWRGDSSTDTQYF,TGTGCCAGCAGCGTAGAATGGCGGGGGGATTCTAGCACAGATACGCAGTATTTT
once,TRBV7-9,TRBJ1-5,14,TRBD1,CASSSDRGGQPQHF,TGTGCCAGCAGCTCGGACAGGGGAGGACAGCCCCAGCATTTT
-,TRBV7-8,TRBJ2-2,17,TRBD2,CASRAGKRGSNTGELFF,TGTGCCAGCCGGGCTGGAAAGCGGGGGTCGAACACCGGGGAGCTGTTTTTT
-,TRBV2,TRBJ2-1,15,TRBD2,CASSRTSGVEGEQFF,TGTGCCAGCAGTCGGACTAGCGGGGTTGAAGGTGAGCAGTTCTTC
-,TRBV19,TRBJ1-2,14,TRBD1,CASSPGQGAAGYTF,TGTGCCAGTAGTCCCGGACAGGGGGCGGCTGGCTACACCTTC
-,TRBV27,TRBJ2-1,15,TRBD1,CASSRDRGLFNEQFF,TGTGCCAGCAGCCGGGACAGGGGTTTGTTCAATGAGCAGTTCTTC
-,TRBV19,TRBJ1-3,15,TRBD1,CASSPGQGPGNTIYF,TGTGCCAGTAGTCCGGGACAGGGGCCTGGAAACACCATATATTTT
-,TRBV7-9,TRBJ1-3,17,TRBD1,CASSAPGTESSGNTIYF,TGTGCCAGCAGCGCGCCGGGGACAGAGTCCTCTGGAAACACCATATATTTT
-,TRBV2,TRBJ1-1,11,-,CASSPEGKTFF,TGTGCCAGCAGCCCTGAGGGAAAGACTTTCTTT
-,TRBV6-5,TRBJ2-7,13,-,CASRREASYEQYF,TGTGCCAGCAGAAGGGAGGCCAGCTACGAGCAGTACTTC
few,TRBV5-1,TRBJ1-2,11,-,CASSFLGGYTF,TGCGCCAGCAGCTTTCTAGGCGGCTACACCTTC
few,TRBV11-2,TRBJ2-3,15,-,CASSLSGLSTDTQYF,TGTGCCAGCAGCTTAAGTGGGCTCAGCACAGATACGCAGTATTTT
-,TRBV7-3,TRBJ2-1,16,TRBD1,CASSLTSPGQYNEQFF,TGTGCCAGCAGCTTAACGTCCCCGGGACAGTACAATGAGCAGTTCTTC
-,TRBV5-1,TRBJ2-3,21,TRBD1,CASSLERGQGGPLSSTDTQYF,TGCGCCAGCAGCTTGGAAAGGGGACAGGGAGGACCCCTCTCTAGCACAGATACGCAGTATTTT
-,TRBV7-9,TRBJ2-3,17,TRBD2,CASSSWMTSGQTDTQYF,TGTGCCAGCAGCTCCTGGATGACTAGCGGACAGACAGATACGCAGTATTTT
-,TRBV11-3,TRBJ2-7,13,TRBD1,CASSLPGGYEQYF,TGTGCCAGCAGCTTGCCAGGGGGCTACGAGCAGTACTTC
-,TRBV25-1,TRBJ2-1,16,TRBD2,CASSSQRGGLGNEQFF,TGTGCCAGCAGTAGCCAGCGGGGGGGCTTGGGAAATGAGCAGTTCTTC
-,TRBV5-4,TRBJ1-6,15,-,CASSFSQGGTSPLHF,TGTGCCAGCAGCTTTTCGCAGGGTGGTACTTCACCCCTCCACTTT
few,TRBV7-9,TRBJ1-6,16,-,CASSRPGRGYNSPLHF,TGTGCCAGCAGTCGGCCGGGCAGGGGCTATAATTCACCCCTCCACTTT
-,TRBV5-5,TRBJ1-1,15,-,CASSLKGEQWTEAFF,TGTGCCAGCAGCTTGAAGGGGGAACAGTGGACTGAAGCTTTCTTT
-,TRBV6-1,TRBJ1-2,15,-,CASSQEGMGDYGYTF,TGTGCCAGCAGCCAGGAGGGGATGGGGGACTATGGCTACACCTTC
-,TRBV2,TRBJ1-2,16,-,CASSPLGEGQLGGYTF,TGTGCCAGCAGTCCCCTCGGGGAGGGGCAGTTAGGTGGCTACACCTTC
-,TRBV30,TRBJ2-7,16,TRBD2,CAWSPLRSGGAYEQYF,TGTGCCTGGAGCCCACTTCGAAGCGGGGGGGCCTACGAGCAGTACTTC
-,TRBV9,TRBJ2-7,17,-,CASSVGVGAGPSYEQYF,TGTGCCAGCAGCGTAGGGGTAGGGGCGGGGCCTTCCTACGAGCAGTACTTC
-,TRBV30,TRBJ1-4,13,TRBD1,CAWSSQGGEKLFF,TGTGCCTGGAGTAGTCAGGGGGGTGAAAAACTGTTTTTT
-,TRBV27,TRBJ1-3,16,TRBD1,CASSPRGQGVGNTIYF,TGTGCCAGCAGTCCGCGGGGACAGGGAGTTGGAAACACCATATATTTT
-,TRBV6-5,TRBJ1-1,16,TRBD1,CASSYSGTGFGTEAFF,TGTGCCAGCAGTTACTCGGGGACAGGGTTCGGCACTGAAGCTTTCTTT
-,TRBV19,TRBJ1-1,15,-,CASNPVRSGGTEAFF,TGTGCCAGTAACCCAGTAAGGTCGGGAGGGACTGAAGCTTTCTTT
-,TRBV2,TRBJ1-4,16,-,CATSMGAQGEGEKLFF,TGTGCCACTTCAATGGGGGCGCAAGGAGAAGGAGAAAAACTGTTTTTT
-,TRBV7-9,TRBJ1-2,15,-,CASSLDAGANYGYTF,TGTGCCAGCAGCTTAGATGCAGGGGCGAACTATGGCTACACCTTC
-,TRBV4-1,TRBJ2-2,21,TRBD2,CASSQDFVGWAGGQNTGELFF,TGCGCCAGCAGCCAAGATTTTGTTGGCTGGGCGGGGGGGCAAAACACCGGGGAGCTGTTTTTT
few,TRBV7-2,TRBJ1-1,14,-,CASSTPGGFWGAFF,TGTGCCAGCAGCACCCCGGGGGGCTTTTGGGGAGCTTTCTTT
few,TRBV19,TRBJ1-6,15,-,CASSISVRSNSPLHF,TGTGCCAGTAGTATCAGTGTGAGGAGTAATTCACCCCTCCACTTT
-,TRBV27,TRBJ2-1,15,TRBD2,CASSRAGGVYNEQFF,TGTGCCAGCTCCCGGGCCGGGGGGGTTTACAATGAGCAGTTCTTC
-,TRBV27,TRBJ1-1,14,-,CASSLSRVNTEAFF,TGTGCCAGCAGTTTATCGAGGGTGAACACTGAAGCTTTCTTT
-,TRBV19,TRBJ1-3,15,TRBD1,CASSIPTGTGNTIYF,TGTGCCAGTAGTATCCCGACAGGGACTGGAAACACCATATATTTT
-,TRBV18,TRBJ1-4,14,-,CASSPQGSNEKLFF,TGTGCCAGCTCACCACAGGGGTCGAATGAAAAACTGTTTTTT
once,TRBV12-3/TRBV12-4,TRBJ1-2,13,-,CATRALTQAGYTF,TGTGCCACCCGGGCATTGACACAGGCCGGCTACACCTTC
-,TRBV5-1,TRBJ2-7,14,TRBD1,CASSTGQGGGEQYF,TGCGCCAGCAGCACGGGACAGGGCGGCGGGGAGCAGTACTTC
-,TRBV28,TRBJ1-5,15,-,CASSLSQAYNQPQHF,TGTGCCAGCAGTTTATCACAGGCATACAATCAGCCCCAGCATTTT
-,TRBV27,TRBJ2-5,14,-,CASSFIGGQETQYF,TGTGCCAGCAGTTTTATCGGGGGCCAAGAGACCCAGTACTTC
-,TRBV11-1,TRBJ1-2,14,TRBD1,CASSLKDRDHGYTF,TGTGCCAGCAGCTTAAAGGACAGGGATCACGGCTACACCTTC
-,TRBV9,TRBJ2-5,16,TRBD2,CASSVGVAGGKETQYF,TGTGCCAGCAGCGTAGGAGTAGCGGGGGGGAAAGAGACCCAGTACTTC
-,TRBV5-4,TRBJ2-2,15,-,CASSLGTLDTGELFF,TGTGCCAGCAGCTTAGGGACTCTTGACACCGGGGAGCTGTTTTTT
-,TRBV7-2,TRBJ1-2,14,TRBD1,CASSLRDRDSGYTF,TGTGCCAGCAGCCTCCGGGACAGGGATTCTGGCTACACCTTC
once,TRBV5-6,TRBJ1-5,15,-,CASSPRGGASQPQHF,TGTGCCAGCAGCCCCCGGGGAGGGGCTAGTCAGCCCCAGCATTTT
-,TRBV7-9,TRBJ1-1,13,-,CASSPGQSFEAFF,TGTGCCAGCAGCCCCGGACAGAGCTTTGAAGCTTTCTTT
-,TRBV5-6,TRBJ1-5,15,TRBD1,CASSKTQGAVRPQHF,TGTGCCAGCAGCAAAACGCAGGGGGCGGTGCGGCCCCAGCATTTT
once,TRBV18,TRBJ2-3,14,TRBD2,CASSPQRGADTQYF,TGTGCCAGCTCACCGCAGCGGGGGGCAGATACGCAGTATTTT
-,TRBV29-1,TRBJ1-4,14,TRBD1,CSVDEDRAGEKLFF,TGCAGCGTTGACGAGGACAGGGCGGGTGAAAAACTGTTTTTT
-,TRBV19,TRBJ1-1,15,TRBD1,CASSIQDRGNTEAFF,TGTGCCAGTAGTATACAGGACAGGGGGAACACTGAAGCTTTCTTT
once,TRBV7-2,TRBJ1-1,15,-,CASLPRVGGNTEAFF,TGTGCCAGCCTCCCACGGGTCGGGGGGAACACTGAAGCTTTCTTT
-,TRBV10-1,TRBJ2-5,13,-,CASSGTVQETQYF,TGCGCCAGCAGTGGGACAGTCCAAGAGACCCAGTACTTC
-,TRBV19,TRBJ2-1,16,TRBD1,CASSIDRDRDLNEQFF,TGTGCCAGTAGTATTGACCGGGACAGGGATCTTAATGAGCAGTTCTTC